These 17 T cell receptor beta chains were sequenced from one sample in a study of T cell changes during pregnancy in multiple sclerosis. Profiling relied on immunoSEQ multiplex PCR, and the TCRdb table lists in-frame clones only, not all of them. The repertoire consists of tens of thousands of clones, with about 90% occurring once and the leading ten covering roughly 0.56%. The sample consisted of CD4+ T cells from peripheral blood mononuclear cells, taken in the third trimester of pregnancy. Receptors originate from a female donor in good health, enrolled as a control in a pregnancy study.

The rearrangement uses TRBV10-1 and TRBJ1-2; tentatively, D is TRBD1 (5 bases). CDR3 length: 12 residues. V lost 3 bases, J lost 4 bases, and 6 bases lay in between. In germline, CDR1 is WNHNN, CDR2 SYGVQD (reference sequence). CDR3 region: CASSDDSYGYTF. CDR3 coding DNA: TGCGCCAGCAGTGACGACAGCTATGGCTACACCTTC.

V usage is TRBV19 and J usage is TRBJ2-3; 11 nucleotides line up with TRBD1. Germline V CDR1 and CDR2: LNHDA, SQIVND (reference sequence). The V and J ends lost 6 bases and 4 bases, in that order; junction bases with no gene match: 6. The CDR3 spans 15 residues. The CDR3 loop is CASSGRTGGADTQYF. The CDR3 coding sequence is TGTGCCAGTAGCGGCCGGACAGGGGGCGCAGATACGCAGTATTTT.

The CDR3 loop reads CASSLVVPSRYQETQYF. CDR3 nucleotides: TGTGCCAGCAGCTTAGTCGTACCATCGCGATACCAAGAGACCCAGTACTTC. This chain joins TRBV7-8 and TRBJ2-5; D uncertain. Germline assignment: CDR1 SGHVS and CDR2 FQNEAQ. The CDR3 covers 17 residues. V shed 1 base and J shed 0 bases, with 15 bases lying between them.

The chain uses TRBV2 and TRBJ2-7; D not resolved. Per germline, CDR1 SNHLY and CDR2 FYNNEI. CDR3 length: 13 amino acids. V was pared by 5 bases and J by 4 bases, with 12 bases between. CDR3 sequence: CASSRVGQYEQYF. The CDR3 DNA is TGTGCCAGCAGTCGGGTCGGCCAATACGAGCAGTACTTC.

The chain combines TRBV5-6 with TRBJ2-5; D ambiguous. Germline V gene lookup returns CDR1 SGHDT and CDR2 YYEEEE. The CDR3 extends over 13 amino acids. V shed 3 bases and J shed 5 bases, with 11 bases lying between them. The CDR3 DNA reads TGTGCCAGCAGCTCCCCAGCCGGGGAGACCCAGTACTTC. Its translation: CASSSPAGETQYF. The entire variable domain, with the rest obtained from reference TRBV5-6 and TRBJ2-5, is as follows: DAGVTQSPTHLIKTRGQQVTLRCSPKSGHDTVSWYQQALGQGPQFIFQYYEEEERQRGNFPDRFSGHQFPNYSSELNVNALLLGDSALYLCASSSPAGETQYFGPGTRLLVL.

This clone was seen a handful of times. The rearrangement uses TRBV30 and TRBJ1-1, with 7 bases lining up with TRBD1. The CDR3 runs 14 residues. Germline-derived CDR1 and CDR2 are GTSNPN and SVGIG (reference sequence). The trim removed 2 bases at V and 0 bases at J, leaving 3 bases unmatched. CDR3 loop: CAWSLDRVNTEAFF. The CDR3, as DNA: TGTGCCTGGAGTCTCGACAGGGTGAACACTGAAGCTTTCTTT.

The chain employs TRBV27 and TRBJ1-2, with TRBD1 matching over 9 bases. The CDR3 consists of 12 residues. Losses at the gene ends were 6 bases for V and 8 bases for J; bases not matched to a gene: 4. The germline V gene encodes CDR1 MNHEY and CDR2 SMNVEV (reference sequence). CDR3 sequence: CASRRTGVGYTF. The CDR3 DNA is TGTGCCAGCAGAAGGACAGGGGTCGGCTACACCTTC.

The CDR3 spells CASRPPSGSSDEQFF. CDR3 coding DNA: TGTGCCAGCAGACCCCCTAGCGGGAGTTCTGATGAGCAGTTCTTC. The chain has TRBV6-8 and TRBJ2-1; 10 bases are a match to TRBD2. Germline CDR1 MNHGY, CDR2 SAAAGT. The CDR3 contains 15 residues. V lost 6 bases to trimming and J lost 8 bases; unmatched junction nucleotides: 10.

This clone showed up just a few times. V gene TRBV7-2 combines with J gene TRBJ1-5, with 7 nucleotides matching TRBD1. This CDR3 is built from 14 residues. CDR1 is SGHTA and CDR2 is FQGNSA in the germline V gene. V shed 6 bases, J shed 3 bases, and the junction held 5 bases outside the gene matches. CDR3 sequence reads: CASSPGGINQPQHF. CDR3 DNA sequence: TGTGCCAGCAGTCCAGGGGGAATCAATCAGCCCCAGCATTTT. Full variable domain (rest looked up from reference TRBV7-2 and TRBJ1-5): GAGVSQSPSNKVTEKGKDVELRCDPISGHTALYWYRQSLGQGLEFLIYFQGNSAPDKSGLPSDRFSAERTGGSVSTLTIQRTQQEDSAVYLCASSPGGINQPQHFGDGTRLSIL.

The chain's CDR3 is CASRWTGGQQETQYF. CDR3 DNA sequence: TGTGCCAGCAGATGGACAGGGGGACAACAAGAGACCCAGTACTTC. This sequence joins TRBV6-1 and TRBJ2-5; TRBD1 matches 10 bases. CDR1 is MNHNS, CDR2 SASEGT, per germline. The CDR3 consists of 15 residues. V was clipped by 6 bases and J by 2 bases; unmatched bases: 6.

The chain recombines TRBV11-3 with TRBJ2-7; 11 bases agree with TRBD2. CDR3 length: 16 residues. The ends lost 1 base at V and 2 bases at J; junction bases unmatched: 4. Germline CDR1 and CDR2: SGHNT and YENEEA. The CDR3: CASSLGIAGGTYEQYF. For the CDR3, the DNA is TGTGCCAGCAGCTTAGGGATAGCGGGGGGGACCTACGAGCAGTACTTC.

This clone came up once. The chain joins TRBV9 to TRBJ2-7, with 7 bases that match TRBD1. Germline lookup yields CDR1 SGDLS and CDR2 YYNGEE. The CDR3 spans 15 residues. Germline trimming cut 3 bases from V and 6 bases from J; bases unmatched to any gene: 12. The CDR3 here is CASSAGTALRGEQYF. In nucleotides, the CDR3 is TGTGCCAGCAGCGCCGGGACAGCCCTCCGCGGCGAGCAGTACTTC.

This chain uses TRBV30 with TRBJ2-5, with 9 bases that match TRBD2. V shed 8 bases, J shed 5 bases, and the junction held 12 bases outside the gene matches. CDR3 length: 14 amino acids. Germline CDR1 GTSNPN, CDR2 SVGIG (reference sequence). CDR3 coding DNA: TGTGCCCTTCCCGGGCGGGGGGGCCGGGAGACCCAGTACTTC. Amino acids: CALPGRGGRETQYF.

The chain uses TRBV6-5 and TRBJ1-6; TRBD1 matches 11 bases. The CDR3 length is 15 residues. From germline, CDR1 is MNHEY and CDR2 SVGAGI. V shed 1 base and J 7 bases; nucleotides not matched to a gene: 0. The CDR3 loop reads CASSYWDRGNSPLHF. The CDR3 coding sequence is TGTGCCAGCAGTTACTGGGACAGGGGGAATTCACCCCTCCACTTT.

The genes are TRBV6-1 and TRBJ1-2, with 7 positions matching TRBD1. V lost 3 bases, J lost 8 bases, and 12 bases stayed unmatched. This CDR3 contains 15 residues. The V gene's germline CDR1 is MNHNS and CDR2 SASEGT. CDR3 sequence (DNA): TGTGCCAGCAGTGAGCGGGACAGATCCGTAAGAGGCTACACCTTC. Its translation is CASSERDRSVRGYTF.

This chain joins TRBV30 and TRBJ2-7, with 9 bases fitting TRBD2. Germline values: CDR1 GTSNPN, CDR2 SVGIG (reference sequence). V lost 2 bases and J lost 4; bases outside the gene matches: 9. CDR3 size: 15 residues. The CDR3 here is CAWSKASGMGYEQYF. In DNA form, the CDR3 reads TGTGCCTGGAGTAAGGCTAGCGGGATGGGGTACGAGCAGTACTTC.

J is TRBJ2-4 and V is TRBV6-5, with 8 bases matching TRBD2. The ends lost 2 bases at V and 0 bases at J; junction bases unmatched: 3. This CDR3 is 16 amino acids long. The germline gives CDR1 MNHEY, CDR2 SVGAGI. CDR3 in amino acids: CASSYVTSGAKNIQYF. CDR3 in DNA: TGTGCCAGCAGTTACGTAACTAGCGGAGCCAAAAACATTCAGTACTTC.